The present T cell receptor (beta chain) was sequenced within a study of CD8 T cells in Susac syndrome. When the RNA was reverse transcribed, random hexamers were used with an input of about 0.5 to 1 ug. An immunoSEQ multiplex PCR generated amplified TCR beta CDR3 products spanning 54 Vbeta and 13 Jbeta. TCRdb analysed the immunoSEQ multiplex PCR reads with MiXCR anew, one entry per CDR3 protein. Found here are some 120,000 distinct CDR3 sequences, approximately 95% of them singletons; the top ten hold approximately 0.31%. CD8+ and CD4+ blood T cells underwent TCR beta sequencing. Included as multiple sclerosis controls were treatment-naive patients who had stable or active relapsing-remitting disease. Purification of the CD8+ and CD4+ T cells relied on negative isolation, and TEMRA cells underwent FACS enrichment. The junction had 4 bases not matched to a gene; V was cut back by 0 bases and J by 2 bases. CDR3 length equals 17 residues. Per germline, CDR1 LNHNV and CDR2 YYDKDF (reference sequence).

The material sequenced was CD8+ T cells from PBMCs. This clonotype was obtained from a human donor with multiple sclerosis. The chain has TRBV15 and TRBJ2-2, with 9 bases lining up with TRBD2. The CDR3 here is CATSRERAGGNTGELFF. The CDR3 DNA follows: TGTGCCACCAGCAGAGAAAGAGCGGGGGGAAACACCGGGGAGCTGTTTTTT.